A single T cell receptor beta chain is shown here with its context. V was pared by 3 bases and J by 0 bases, with 13 bases of the junction left unmatched. Germline V lookup: CDR1 SGHRS, CDR2 YFSETQ. The CDR3 is 18 amino acids. As defined, naive CD8 cells were CD45RO-negative and positively selected for CCR7, with terminally differentiated effector memory CD45RA+ cells excluded. The donor cohort consisted entirely of Caucasian adults residing in Nashville, Tennessee. The method was immunoSEQ multiplex PCR; TCRdb's version includes in-frame clones alone and lacks a portion of them. This table holds under 700,000 clones, 85% to 95% found once. The data originate from a study of shared clonotypes between healthy human individuals. Looking at the study overall: Three CD4 naive, three CD4 memory, two CD8 naive and one CD8 memory plate were used per donor.

The chain couples TRBV5-1 to TRBJ1-1; 8 bases agree with TRBD1. The sample consisted of naive CD8+ T cells sorted from blood. The receptor was derived from a woman under 40 in good health. DNA of the CDR3: TGCGCCAGCAGCTCCTTCCCCGGGACAGGAGCAATGAACACTGAAGCTTTCTTT. Translated: CASSSFPGTGAMNTEAFF.